This T cell receptor (beta chain) was sequenced during a study of blood T cell repertoires in COVID-19. Across the study: Collection of acute and convalescent COVID-19 samples took place in the United States, Italy and Spain.

Assay: immunoSEQ multiplex PCR; the TCRdb copy retains only in-frame clones and omits some. The sample holds about 150,000 clones, 80% to 90% seen once. The length of the CDR3 is 14 residues. Germline loops: CDR1 MNHNS, CDR2 SASEGT. The V end lost 0 bases, the J end lost 3 bases, and 8 bases lay between the germline ends. This sequence was found in a man aged 55 to 70 with active or convalescent COVID-19. The chain joins TRBV6-1 to TRBJ1-2; unclear D gene. Source material: peripheral blood. The CDR3 region is CASSEAIGDYGYTF. DNA for the CDR3: TGTGCCAGCAGTGAAGCCATAGGAGACTATGGCTACACCTTC.